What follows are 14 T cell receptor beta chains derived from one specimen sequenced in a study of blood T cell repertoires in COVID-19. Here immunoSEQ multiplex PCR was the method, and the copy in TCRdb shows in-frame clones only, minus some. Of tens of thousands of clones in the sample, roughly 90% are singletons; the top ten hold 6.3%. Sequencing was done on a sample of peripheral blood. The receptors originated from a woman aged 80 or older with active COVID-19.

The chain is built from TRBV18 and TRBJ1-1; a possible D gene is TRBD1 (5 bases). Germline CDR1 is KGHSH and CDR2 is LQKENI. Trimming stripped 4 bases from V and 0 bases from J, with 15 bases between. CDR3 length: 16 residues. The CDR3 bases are TGTGCCAGCTCACTGGGACTCCTTAATATGAACACTGAAGCTTTCTTT. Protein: CASSLGLLNMNTEAFF.

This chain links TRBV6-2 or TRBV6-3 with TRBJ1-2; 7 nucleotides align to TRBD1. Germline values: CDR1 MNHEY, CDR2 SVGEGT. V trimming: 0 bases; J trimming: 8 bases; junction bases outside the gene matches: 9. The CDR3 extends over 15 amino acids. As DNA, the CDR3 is TGTGCCAGCAGTTACTCGTTCGACAGGGTGGGAGGCTACACCTTC. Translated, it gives CASSYSFDRVGGYTF.

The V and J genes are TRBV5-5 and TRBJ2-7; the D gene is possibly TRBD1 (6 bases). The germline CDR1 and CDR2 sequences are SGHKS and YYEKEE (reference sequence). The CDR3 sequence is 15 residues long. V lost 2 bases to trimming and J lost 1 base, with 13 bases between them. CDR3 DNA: TGTGCCAGCAGCTTACGATCTCAGGGGTCCTACGAGCAGTACTTC. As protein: CASSLRSQGSYEQYF.

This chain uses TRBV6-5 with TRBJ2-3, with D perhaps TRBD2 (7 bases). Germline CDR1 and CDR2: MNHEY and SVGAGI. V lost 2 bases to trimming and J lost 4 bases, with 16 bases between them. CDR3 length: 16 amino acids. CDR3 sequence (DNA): TGTGCCAGCAGTTACCGGGGGGCGAAAGTTTCAGATACGCAGTATTTT. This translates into CASSYRGAKVSDTQYF.

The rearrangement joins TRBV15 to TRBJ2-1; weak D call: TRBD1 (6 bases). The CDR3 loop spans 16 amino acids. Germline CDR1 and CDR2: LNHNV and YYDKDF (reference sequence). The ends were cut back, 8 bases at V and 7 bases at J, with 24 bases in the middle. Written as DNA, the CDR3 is TGTGCCACCGGGAGACAGGCGCCGGTCGCGAGTAATGAGCAGTTCTTC. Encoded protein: CATGRQAPVASNEQFF.

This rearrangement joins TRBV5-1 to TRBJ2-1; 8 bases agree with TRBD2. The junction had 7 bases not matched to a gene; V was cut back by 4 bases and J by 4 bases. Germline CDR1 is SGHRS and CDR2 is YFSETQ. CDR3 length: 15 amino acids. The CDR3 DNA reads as TGCGCCAGCAGCCTGAGACTAGCGTCGTACAATGAGCAGTTCTTC. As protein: CASSLRLASYNEQFF.

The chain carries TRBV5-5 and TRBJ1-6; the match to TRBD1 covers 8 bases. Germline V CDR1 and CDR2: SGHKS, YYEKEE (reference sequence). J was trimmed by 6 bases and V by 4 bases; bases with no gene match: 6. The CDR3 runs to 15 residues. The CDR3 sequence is CASSARDRSNSPLHF. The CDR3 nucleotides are TGTGCCAGCAGCGCCCGGGACAGGTCTAATTCACCCCTCCACTTT.

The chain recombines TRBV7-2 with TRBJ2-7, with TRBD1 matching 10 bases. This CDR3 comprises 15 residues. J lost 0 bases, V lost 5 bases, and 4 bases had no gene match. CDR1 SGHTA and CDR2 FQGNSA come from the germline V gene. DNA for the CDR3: TGTGCCAGCAGCCTGGGACAGGGGCGCTCCTACGAGCAGTACTTC. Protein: CASSLGQGRSYEQYF.

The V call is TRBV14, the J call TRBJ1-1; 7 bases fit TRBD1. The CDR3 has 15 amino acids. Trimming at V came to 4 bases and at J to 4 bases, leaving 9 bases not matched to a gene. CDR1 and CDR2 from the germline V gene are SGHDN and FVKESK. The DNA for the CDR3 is TGTGCCAGCAGCCCACAGGGGATGGGGGGCACTGAAGCTTTCTTT. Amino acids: CASSPQGMGGTEAFF.

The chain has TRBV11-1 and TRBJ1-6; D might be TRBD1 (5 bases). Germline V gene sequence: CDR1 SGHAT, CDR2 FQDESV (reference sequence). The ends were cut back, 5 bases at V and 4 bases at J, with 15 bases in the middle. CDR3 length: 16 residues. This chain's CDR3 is CASSRGGEPYNSPLHF. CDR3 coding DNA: TGTGCCAGCAGCCGGGGGGGTGAGCCATATAATTCACCCCTCCACTTT.

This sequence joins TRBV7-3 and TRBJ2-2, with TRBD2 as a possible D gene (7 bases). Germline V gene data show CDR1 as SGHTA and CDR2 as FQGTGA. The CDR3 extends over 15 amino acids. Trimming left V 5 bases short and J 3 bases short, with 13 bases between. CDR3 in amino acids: CASSRGGGYTGELFF. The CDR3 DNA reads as TGTGCCAGCAGCAGGGGAGGGGGTTACACCGGGGAGCTGTTTTTT.

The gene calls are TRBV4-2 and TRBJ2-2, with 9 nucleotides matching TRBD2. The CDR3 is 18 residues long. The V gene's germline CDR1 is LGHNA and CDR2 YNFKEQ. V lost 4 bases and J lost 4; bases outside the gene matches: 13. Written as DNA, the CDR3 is TGTGCCAGCAGCCGCCCCCGGGGCGGGGGGGCCACCACCGGGGAGCTGTTTTTT. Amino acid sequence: CASSRPRGGGATTGELFF.

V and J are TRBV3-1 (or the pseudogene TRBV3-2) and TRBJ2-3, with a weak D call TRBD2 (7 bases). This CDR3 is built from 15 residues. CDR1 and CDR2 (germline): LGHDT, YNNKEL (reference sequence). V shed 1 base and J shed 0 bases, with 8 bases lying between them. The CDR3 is CASSQGGGSTDTQYF. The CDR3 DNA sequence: TGTGCCAGCAGCCAAGGGGGGGGCAGCACAGATACGCAGTATTTT.

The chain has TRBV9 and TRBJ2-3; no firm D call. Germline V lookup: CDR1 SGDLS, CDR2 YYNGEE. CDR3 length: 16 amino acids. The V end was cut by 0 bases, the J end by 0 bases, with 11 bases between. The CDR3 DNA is TGTGCCAGCAGCGTAGCTGTAACTCCTAGCACAGATACGCAGTATTTT. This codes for CASSVAVTPSTDTQYF. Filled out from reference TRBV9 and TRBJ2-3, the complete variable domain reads DSGVTQTPKHLITATGQRVTLRCSPRSGDLSVYWYQQSLDQGLQFLIQYYNGEERAKGNILERFSAQQFPDLHSELNLSSLELGDSALYFCASSVAVTPSTDTQYFGPGTRLTVL.